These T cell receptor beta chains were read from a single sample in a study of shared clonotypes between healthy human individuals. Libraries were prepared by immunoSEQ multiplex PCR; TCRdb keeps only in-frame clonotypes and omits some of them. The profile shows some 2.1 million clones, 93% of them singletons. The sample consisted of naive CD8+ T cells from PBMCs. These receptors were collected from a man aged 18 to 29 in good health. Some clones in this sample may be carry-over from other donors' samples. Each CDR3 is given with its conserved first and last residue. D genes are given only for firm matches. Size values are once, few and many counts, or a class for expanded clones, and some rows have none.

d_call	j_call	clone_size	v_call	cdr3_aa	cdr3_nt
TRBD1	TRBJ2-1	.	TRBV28	CASSFKPLSGTGGNEQFF	TGTGCCAGCAGTTTTAAACCCCTCTCAGGGACAGGGGGCAATGAGCAGTTCTTC
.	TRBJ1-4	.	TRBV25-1	CASRNEKLFF	TGTGCCAGCAGGAATGAAAAACTGTTTTTT
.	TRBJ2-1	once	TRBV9	CASSPMVNEQFF	TGTGCCAGCAGCCCTATGGTGAATGAGCAGTTCTTC
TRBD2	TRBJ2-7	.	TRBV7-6	CASSLAAVSLAGGPSYEQYF	TGTGCCAGCAGCTTAGCTGCTGTTTCTTTGGCGGGAGGGCCCTCTTACGAGCAGTACTTC
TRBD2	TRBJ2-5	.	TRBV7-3	CASSLGAGTSGSAGETQYF	TGTGCCAGCAGCTTGGGAGCCGGGACTAGCGGGAGCGCGGGGGAGACCCAGTACTTC
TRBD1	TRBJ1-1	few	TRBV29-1	CSVFGTGNTEAFF	TGCAGCGTTTTTGGGACAGGGAACACTGAAGCTTTCTTT
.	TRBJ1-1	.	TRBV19	CASGVGNTEAFF	TGTGCCAGCGGGGTTGGAAACACTGAAGCTTTCTTT
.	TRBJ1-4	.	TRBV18	CASSPQTDSTTNEKLFF	TGTGCCAGCTCACCACAGACTGACAGCACAACTAATGAAAAACTGTTTTTT
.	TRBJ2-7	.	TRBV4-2	CASSQEGMRNYEQYF	TGTGCCAGCAGCCAAGAGGGGATGCGGAACTACGAGCAGTACTTC
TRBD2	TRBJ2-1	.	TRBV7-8	CASSREGVSSYNEQFF	TGTGCCAGCAGCAGGGAGGGCGTTAGCTCCTACAATGAGCAGTTCTTC
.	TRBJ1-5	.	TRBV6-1	CASSEDLGQLSNQPQHF	TGTGCCAGCAGTGAAGATCTTGGGCAGCTTAGCAATCAGCCCCAGCATTTT
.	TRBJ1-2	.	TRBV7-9	CASSLASPGYTF	TGTGCCAGCAGCTTGGCGAGTCCTGGCTACACCTTC
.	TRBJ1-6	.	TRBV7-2	CASSLAKGGDPPLHF	TGTGCCAGCAGCTTAGCGAAAGGCGGCGATCCACCCCTCCACTTT
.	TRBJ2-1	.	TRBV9	CASSGRDWISNEQFF	TGTGCCAGCAGCGGTAGGGACTGGATAAGCAATGAGCAGTTCTTC
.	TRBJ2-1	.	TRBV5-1	CASSSVAGYNEQFF	TGCGCCAGCAGCTCGGTGGCAGGCTACAATGAGCAGTTCTTC
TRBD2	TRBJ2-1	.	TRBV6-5	CASSASGRWWFF	TGTGCCAGCTCTGCTAGCGGGAGATGGTGGTTCTTC
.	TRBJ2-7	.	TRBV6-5	CASSYWGGAVPYEQYF	TGTGCCAGCAGTTACTGGGGGGGGGCCGTACCCTACGAGCAGTACTTC
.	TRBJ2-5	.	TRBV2	CARRGVWEETQYF	TGTGCCCGGCGGGGAGTTTGGGAGGAGACCCAGTACTTC
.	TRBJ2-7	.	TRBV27	CASSFGRFYEQYF	TGTGCCAGCAGTTTTGGACGCTTCTACGAGCAGTACTTC
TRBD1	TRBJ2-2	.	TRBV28	CASNQGAPGELFF	TGTGCCAGCAATCAGGGGGCGCCCGGGGAGCTGTTTTTT
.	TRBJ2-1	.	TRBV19	CASSIPTPSFYNEQFF	TGTGCCAGTAGTATCCCAACTCCCTCCTTCTACAATGAGCAGTTCTTC
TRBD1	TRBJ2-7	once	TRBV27	CASGYRGPGEQYF	TGTGCCAGCGGGTACAGGGGGCCGGGCGAGCAGTACTTC
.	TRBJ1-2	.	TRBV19	CASTLYRANYGYTF	TGTGCCAGTACCCTCTACAGGGCTAACTATGGCTACACCTTC
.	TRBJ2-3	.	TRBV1	CTSSQVGGRGAESTDTQYF	TGCACCAGCAGCCAAGTTGGGGGGCGGGGAGCCGAGAGCACAGATACGCAGTATTTT
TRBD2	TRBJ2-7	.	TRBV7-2	CASSFSAGGRTHEQYF	TGTGCCAGCAGCTTCTCAGCGGGAGGGCGAACCCACGAGCAGTACTTC
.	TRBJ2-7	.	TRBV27	CASSLGIGNEQYF	TGTGCCAGCAGTTTAGGGATAGGGAACGAGCAGTACTTC
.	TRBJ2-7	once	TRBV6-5	CASSADRYEQYF	TGTGCCAGCAGTGCTGACCGGTACGAGCAGTACTTC
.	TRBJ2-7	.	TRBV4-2	CASSQVGSTTIEQYF	TGTGCCAGCAGCCAAGTCGGATCTACCACTATCGAGCAGTACTTC
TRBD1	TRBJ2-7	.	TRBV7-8	CASSLAHRGPYEQYF	TGTGCCAGCAGCTTAGCTCACAGGGGCCCCTACGAGCAGTACTTC
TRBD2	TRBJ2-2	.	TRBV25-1	CASSALLAGVHSGELFF	TGTGCCAGCAGTGCCTTACTAGCGGGAGTACATAGCGGGGAGCTGTTTTTT
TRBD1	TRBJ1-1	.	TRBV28	CASSLDRGTEAFF	TGTGCCAGCAGTTTAGACAGGGGAACTGAAGCTTTCTTT
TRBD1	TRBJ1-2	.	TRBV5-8	CASSLAQGASYGYTF	TGTGCCAGCAGCTTGGCCCAGGGGGCGAGCTATGGCTACACCTTC
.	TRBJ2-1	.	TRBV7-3	CASSPRVLIPSSYNEQFF	TGTGCCAGCAGCCCACGGGTCTTGATACCTAGCTCCTACAATGAGCAGTTCTTC
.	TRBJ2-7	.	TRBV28	CASSSGRLYSYEQYF	TGTGCCAGCAGTTCCGGGCGCCTATACTCCTACGAGCAGTACTTC
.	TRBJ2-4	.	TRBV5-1	CASSLERTAKNIQYF	TGCGCCAGCAGCTTGGAGAGGACAGCAAAAAACATTCAGTACTTC
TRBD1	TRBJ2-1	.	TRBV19	CASKPGQGRYNEQFF	TGTGCCAGTAAACCGGGACAGGGACGTTACAATGAGCAGTTCTTC
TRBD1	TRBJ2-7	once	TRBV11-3	CASSRTGSYEQYF	TGTGCCAGCAGCCGGACAGGCTCCTACGAGCAGTACTTC
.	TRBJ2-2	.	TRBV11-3	CASSQDYINTGELFF	TGTGCCAGCAGCCAAGACTACATTAACACCGGGGAGCTGTTTTTT
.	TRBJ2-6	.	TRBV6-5	CASSYKGSGANVLTF	TGTGCCAGCAGTTACAAGGGGTCCGGGGCCAACGTCCTGACTTTC
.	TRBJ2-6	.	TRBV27	CASSSIPLGAGANVLTF	TGTGCCAGCAGTTCTATACCACTGGGGGCTGGGGCCAACGTCCTGACTTTC
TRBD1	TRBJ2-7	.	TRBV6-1	CASSEVGDRGEQYF	TGTGCCAGCAGTGAAGTTGGGGACAGGGGGGAGCAGTACTTC
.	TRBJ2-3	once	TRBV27	CASSLVGEATDTQYF	TGTGCCAGCAGTTTGGTGGGAGAAGCCACAGATACGCAGTATTTT
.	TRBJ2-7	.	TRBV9	CASSVAAAEVYEQYF	TGTGCCAGCAGCGTAGCTGCAGCGGAGGTTTACGAGCAGTACTTC
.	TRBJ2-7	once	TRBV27	CASSPVDSAGEQYF	TGTGCCAGCAGCCCCGTAGATTCTGCGGGGGAGCAGTACTTC
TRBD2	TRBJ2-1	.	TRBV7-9	CASSSGLAGFVNEQFF	TGTGCCAGCAGCTCGGGACTAGCGGGTTTTGTTAATGAGCAGTTCTTC
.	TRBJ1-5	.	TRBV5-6	CASSRGNQPQHF	TGTGCCAGCAGCCGAGGAAATCAGCCCCAGCATTTT
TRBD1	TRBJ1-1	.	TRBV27	CASSEDRGWGVTEAFF	TGTGCCAGCAGTGAGGACAGGGGTTGGGGTGTCACTGAAGCTTTCTTT
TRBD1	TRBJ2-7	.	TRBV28	CASLDRDSSYEQYF	TGTGCCAGCTTGGACCGGGACAGCTCCTACGAGCAGTACTTC
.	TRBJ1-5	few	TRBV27	CASSLRGQPQHF	TGTGCCAGCAGTTTACGTGGGCAGCCCCAGCATTTT
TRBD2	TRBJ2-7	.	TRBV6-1	CASSERRDYLEEQYF	TGTGCCAGCAGTGAAAGGCGGGACTATCTTGAAGAGCAGTACTTC
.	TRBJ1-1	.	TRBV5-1	CASSLFLGQSNGEAFF	TGCGCCAGCAGCTTGTTTCTTGGACAGTCCAACGGTGAAGCTTTCTTT
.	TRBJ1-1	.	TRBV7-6	CASSLGQGGVTEAFF	TGTGCCAGCAGCTTAGGGCAGGGAGGGGTGACTGAAGCTTTCTTT